This TCR beta chain was identified during a study of shared T cell receptors in the human thymus. Assay: immunoSEQ multiplex PCR; the TCRdb copy retains only in-frame clones and omits some. Of about 610,000 clones listed, around 89% are singletons. The sample also formed part of further work on human thymus T cells. That source adds: Thymic material originated from resections removed in the course of corrective heart surgery.

The clonotype originates from a boy in the first two years of life with a congenital heart defect. The source material was thymocytes.

The CDR3 is CASSRGTRGYEQYF. The CDR3 DNA reads TGTGCCAGCAGCCGCGGGACTCGGGGATACGAGCAGTACTTC. The chain is built from TRBV9 and TRBJ2-7, with D maybe TRBD2 (6 bases). Trimming removed 4 bases at V and 4 bases at J, with 15 bases between. Germline V CDR1 and CDR2: SGDLS, YYNGEE. The CDR3 has 14 residues.